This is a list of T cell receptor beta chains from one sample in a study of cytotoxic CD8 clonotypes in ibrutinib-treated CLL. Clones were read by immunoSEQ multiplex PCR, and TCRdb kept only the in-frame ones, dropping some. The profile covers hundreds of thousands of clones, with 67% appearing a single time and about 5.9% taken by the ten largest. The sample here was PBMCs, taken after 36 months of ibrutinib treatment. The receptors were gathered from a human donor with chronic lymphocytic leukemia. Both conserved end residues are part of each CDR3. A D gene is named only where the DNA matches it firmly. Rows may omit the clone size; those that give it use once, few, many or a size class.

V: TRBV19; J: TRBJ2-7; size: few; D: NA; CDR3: CASSIAPGGSPYF; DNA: TGTGCCAGTAGTATCGCACCGGGGGGCTCGCCGTACTTC
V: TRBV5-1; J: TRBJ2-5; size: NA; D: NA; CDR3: CASCLGLSLMRETQYF; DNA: TGCGCCAGCTGCCTGGGGTTAAGTTTAATGAGAGAGACCCAGTACTTC
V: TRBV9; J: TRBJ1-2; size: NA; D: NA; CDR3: CASSVVGRGYTF; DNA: TGTGCCAGCAGCGTAGTAGGAAGGGGCTACACCTTC
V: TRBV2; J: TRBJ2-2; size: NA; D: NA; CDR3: CASKGSYTGELFF; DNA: TGTGCCAGCAAGGGCAGCTACACCGGGGAGCTGTTTTTT
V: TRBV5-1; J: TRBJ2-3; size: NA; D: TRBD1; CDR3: CASRDREAGFGDTQYF; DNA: TGCGCCAGCCGGGACAGGGAAGCGGGATTCGGCGATACGCAGTATTTT
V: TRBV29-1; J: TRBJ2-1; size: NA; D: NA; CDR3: CSVDAPGSYNEQFF; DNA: TGCAGCGTTGATGCCCCAGGCTCCTACAATGAGCAGTTCTTC
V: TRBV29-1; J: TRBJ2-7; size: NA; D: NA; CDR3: CSVEVGDSYEQYF; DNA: TGCAGCGTTGAAGTTGGGGACTCCTACGAGCAGTACTTC
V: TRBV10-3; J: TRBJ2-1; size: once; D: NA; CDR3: CAISVETYSYNEQFF; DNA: TGTGCCATCAGTGTAGAGACATACTCCTACAATGAGCAGTTCTTC
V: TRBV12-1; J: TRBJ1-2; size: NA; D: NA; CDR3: CASSFAASDANYGYTF; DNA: TGTGCCAGCAGCTTTGCGGCATCCGATGCTAACTATGGCTACACCTTC
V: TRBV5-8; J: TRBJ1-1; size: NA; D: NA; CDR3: CASSLRSRGSTEAFF; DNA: TGTGCCAGCAGCTTGCGAAGCCGGGGGAGCACTGAAGCTTTCTTT
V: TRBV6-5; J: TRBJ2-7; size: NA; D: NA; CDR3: CASSYSGGGVNEQYF; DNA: TGTGCCAGCAGTTACTCAGGTGGCGGGGTCAACGAGCAGTACTTC
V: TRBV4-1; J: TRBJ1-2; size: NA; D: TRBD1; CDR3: CASSPSWTGNYGYTF; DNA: TGCGCCAGCAGCCCCTCTTGGACAGGGAACTATGGCTACACCTTC
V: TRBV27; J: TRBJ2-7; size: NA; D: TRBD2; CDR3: CASSFGGSYEQYF; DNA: TGTGCCAGCAGTTTCGGGGGGTCCTACGAGCAGTACTTC
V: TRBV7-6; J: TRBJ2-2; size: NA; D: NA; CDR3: CASSYPIGAGELFF; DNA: TGTGCCAGCAGCTACCCCATTGGCGCCGGGGAGCTGTTTTTT
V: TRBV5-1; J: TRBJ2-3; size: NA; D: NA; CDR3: CASSFQHTDTQYF; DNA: TGCGCCAGCAGCTTCCAACACACAGATACGCAGTATTTT
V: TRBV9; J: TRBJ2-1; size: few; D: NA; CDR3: CASSVADLNEQFF; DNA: TGTGCCAGCAGCGTAGCTGACCTGAATGAGCAGTTCTTC
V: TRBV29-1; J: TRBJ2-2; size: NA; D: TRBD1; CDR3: CSVEPGTGRGELFF; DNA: TGCAGCGTTGAACCCGGGACAGGGAGGGGGGAGCTGTTTTTT
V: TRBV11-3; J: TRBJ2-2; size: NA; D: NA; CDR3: CASSFEGKTGSGELFF; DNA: TGTGCCAGCAGCTTTGAGGGCAAAACTGGGTCCGGGGAGCTGTTTTTT
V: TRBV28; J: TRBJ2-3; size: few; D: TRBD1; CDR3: CASSPQGTGKDTQYF; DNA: TGTGCCAGCAGTCCCCAGGGGACAGGGAAGGATACGCAGTATTTT
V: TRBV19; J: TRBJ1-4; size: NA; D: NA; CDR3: CASSITADEKLFF; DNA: TGTGCCAGTAGTATTACGGCGGATGAAAAACTGTTTTTT
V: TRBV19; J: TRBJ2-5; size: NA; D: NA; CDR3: CASSISAGRETQYF; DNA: TGTGCCAGTAGTATATCAGCAGGGCGGGAGACCCAGTACTTC
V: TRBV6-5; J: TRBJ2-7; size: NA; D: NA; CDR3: CASSYGAPYEQYF; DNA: TGTGCCAGCAGTTACGGTGCCCCCTACGAGCAGTACTTC
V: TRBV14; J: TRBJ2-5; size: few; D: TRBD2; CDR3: CASSQVAGGTQYF; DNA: TGTGCCAGCAGCCAAGTAGCGGGCGGGACCCAGTACTTC
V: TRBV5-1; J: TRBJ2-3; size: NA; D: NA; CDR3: CASSSTQPADTQYF; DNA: TGCGCCAGCAGCTCCACTCAGCCGGCGGATACGCAGTATTTT
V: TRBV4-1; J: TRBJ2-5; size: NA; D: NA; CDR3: CASSQDSRESQETQYF; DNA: TGCGCCAGCAGCCAAGATTCTCGGGAGAGCCAAGAGACCCAGTACTTC
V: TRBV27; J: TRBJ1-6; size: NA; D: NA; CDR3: CASSLRSREANSPLHF; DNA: TGTGCCAGCAGTTTAAGGTCCAGGGAGGCTAATTCACCCCTCCACTTT
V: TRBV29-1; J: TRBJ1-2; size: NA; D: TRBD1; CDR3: CSVDDRGNYGYTF; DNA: TGCAGCGTAGACGACAGGGGAAACTATGGCTACACCTTC
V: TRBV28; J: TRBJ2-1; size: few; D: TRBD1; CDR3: CASSLPGQGFNEQFF; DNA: TGTGCCAGCAGTTTACCGGGACAGGGTTTCAATGAGCAGTTCTTC
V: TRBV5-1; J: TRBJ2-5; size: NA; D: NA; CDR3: CASSFRGGREETQYF; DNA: TGCGCCAGCAGCTTTAGGGGAGGACGGGAAGAGACCCAGTACTTC
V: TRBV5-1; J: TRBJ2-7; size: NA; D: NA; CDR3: CASSLVSTYEQYF; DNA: TGCGCCAGCAGCTTGGTATCGACATACGAGCAGTACTTC
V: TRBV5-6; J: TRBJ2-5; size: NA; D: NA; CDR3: CASSSLARYQETQYF; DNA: TGTGCCAGCAGCTCCTTAGCCCGGTACCAAGAGACCCAGTACTTC
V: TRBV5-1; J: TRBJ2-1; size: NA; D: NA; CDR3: CASSPPLGSYNEQFF; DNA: TGCGCCAGCAGCCCCCCCCTGGGGAGTTACAATGAGCAGTTCTTC
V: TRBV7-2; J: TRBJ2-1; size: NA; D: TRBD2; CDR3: CASSLVAGGPVGSYNEQFF; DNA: TGTGCCAGCAGCTTAGTGGCGGGAGGGCCGGTGGGTTCCTACAATGAGCAGTTCTTC
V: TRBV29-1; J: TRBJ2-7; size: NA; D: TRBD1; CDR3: CSVEGQGYEQYF; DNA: TGCAGCGTTGAAGGACAGGGCTACGAGCAGTACTTC
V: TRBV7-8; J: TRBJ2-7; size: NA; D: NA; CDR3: CASSLGVSRGAKNYEQYF; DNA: TGTGCCAGCAGCTTAGGCGTTAGTAGGGGGGCCAAAAACTACGAGCAGTACTTC
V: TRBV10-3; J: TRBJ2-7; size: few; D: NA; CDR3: CAISAASEQYF; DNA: TGTGCCATCAGTGCGGCTTCCGAGCAGTACTTC
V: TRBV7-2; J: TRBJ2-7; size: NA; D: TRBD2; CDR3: CASSTRRSGRNEQYF; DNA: TGTGCCAGCAGCACTAGAAGGAGCGGGAGAAACGAGCAGTACTTC
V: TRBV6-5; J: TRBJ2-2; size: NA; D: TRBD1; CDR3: CASSYVPGQRSGELFF; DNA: TGTGCCAGCAGTTACGTGCCGGGACAGAGATCCGGGGAGCTGTTTTTT
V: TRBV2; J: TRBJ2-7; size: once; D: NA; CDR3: CASTLDTTSSYEQYF; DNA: TGTGCCAGCACTCTGGACACGACGAGCTCCTACGAGCAGTACTTC
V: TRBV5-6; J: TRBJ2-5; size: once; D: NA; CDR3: CASSLAPGIVGETQYF; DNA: TGTGCCAGCAGCTTGGCCCCAGGGATTGTGGGAGAGACCCAGTACTTC
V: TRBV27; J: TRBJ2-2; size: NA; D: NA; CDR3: CASSLRAGNTGELFF; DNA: TGTGCCAGCAGTTTAAGGGCAGGGAACACCGGGGAGCTGTTTTTT
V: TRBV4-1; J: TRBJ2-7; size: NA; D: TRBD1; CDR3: CASSRTDRGYEQYF; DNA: TGCGCCAGCAGCCGAACAGACAGGGGCTACGAGCAGTACTTC
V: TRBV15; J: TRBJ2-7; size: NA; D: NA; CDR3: CATSRGDLNEQYF; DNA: TGTGCCACCAGCAGGGGAGATCTCAACGAGCAGTACTTC
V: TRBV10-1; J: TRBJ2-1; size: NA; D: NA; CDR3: CASSDPYKYNEQFF; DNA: TGCGCCAGCAGTGACCCCTACAAATACAATGAGCAGTTCTTC
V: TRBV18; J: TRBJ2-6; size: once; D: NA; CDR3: CASSLGGGANVLTF; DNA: TGTGCCAGCTCACTCGGCGGGGGGGCCAACGTCCTGACTTTC